A selection of T cell receptor beta chains follows, all from one sample in a study of cytomegalovirus exposure and HLA in healthy donors. Here immunoSEQ multiplex PCR was the method, and the copy in TCRdb shows in-frame clones only, minus some. The sample includes hundreds of thousands of clones, around 80% seen only once; the top ten take about 0.6%. The sample comprised PBMCs. These TCRs come from a woman between 40 and 50 years old in good health and CMV-seronegative. The CDR3 runs from the conserved cysteine through the conserved F or W. D genes are given only for firm matches. The size field is filled for only some rows; it gives once, few, many or a size class.

>-|once|TRBJ1-6|TRBV5-1
TGCGCCAGCAGCTTGGGGACAGTAACCTATAATTCACCCCTCCACTTT
CASSLGTVTYNSPLHF
>TRBD1|-|TRBJ2-2|TRBV6-5
TGTGCCAGCAGTGGTCGACAGGGAACACTCGGGGAGCTGTTTTTT
CASSGRQGTLGELFF
>-|-|TRBJ1-5|TRBV5-1
TGCGCCAGCAGCTTGGGGGCAGTCGATAGCAATCAGCCCCAGCATTTT
CASSLGAVDSNQPQHF
>-|-|TRBJ1-5|TRBV30
TGTGCCTGGGGACAGTATAGCAATCAGCCCCAGCATTTT
CAWGQYSNQPQHF
>-|-|TRBJ1-1|TRBV4-2
TGTGCCAGCAGCCCATTTCCCTTAGGGGGCACTGAAGCTTTCTTT
CASSPFPLGGTEAFF
>-|-|TRBJ1-4|TRBV28
TGTGCCAGCAGTTTATTGGCGGGCGAAAAACTGTTTTTT
CASSLLAGEKLFF
>-|few|TRBJ1-1|TRBV30
TGTGCCTGGAGTTGGGGCGGGGCCGAAGCTTTCTTT
CAWSWGGAEAFF
>TRBD1|-|TRBJ2-1|TRBV7-9
TGTGCCAGCAGCGGGGGGACAGGGCGCTTTAGGTCCTACAATGAGCAGTTCTTC
CASSGGTGRFRSYNEQFF
>TRBD1|-|TRBJ1-2|TRBV30
TGTGCCTGGAAGGGGGCATGGAACTATGGCTACACCTTC
CAWKGAWNYGYTF
>-|-|TRBJ2-7|TRBV5-6
TGTGCCAGCAGCGGGACATTATACGAGCAGTACTTC
CASSGTLYEQYF
>TRBD1|-|TRBJ2-7|TRBV7-9
TGTGCCAGCAGCTCGGCGACAGGGTATTTTGACGAGCAGTACTTC
CASSSATGYFDEQYF
>TRBD1|-|TRBJ1-5|TRBV6-1
TGTGCCAGCAGTGAAGCGATTGGCGGACAGGGGTATCAGCCCCAGCATTTT
CASSEAIGGQGYQPQHF
>TRBD1|-|TRBJ1-4|TRBV28
TGTGCCAGCAGTTTAGCCGACAGGGCAAGGGAAAAACTGTTTTTT
CASSLADRAREKLFF
>TRBD2|-|TRBJ2-7|TRBV4-2
TGTGCCAGCAGCCCCGAAGGCGGGGGCTCCTACGAGCAGTACTTC
CASSPEGGGSYEQYF
>-|many|TRBJ2-7|TRBV4-1
TGCGCCAGCAGCCTCAGCTGGGACATTTCCTACGAGCAGTACTTC
CASSLSWDISYEQYF
>TRBD1|-|TRBJ2-6|TRBV10-3
TGTGCCATCAGTGACAGGACAGGGAGGTTGGGGGCCAACGTCCTGACTTTC
CAISDRTGRLGANVLTF
>-|-|TRBJ1-2|TRBV18
TGTGCCAGCTCCGGCGGGGTTTATGGCTACACCTTC
CASSGGVYGYTF
>TRBD1|-|TRBJ1-1|TRBV5-1
TGCGCCAGCAGCCGGGACAGCATGAACACTGAAGCTTTCTTT
CASSRDSMNTEAFF
>-|few|TRBJ1-1|TRBV5-1
TGCGCCAGCAGCTTGTTCGAGGGCACTGAAGCTTTCTTT
CASSLFEGTEAFF
>-|-|TRBJ1-2|TRBV21-1
TGTGCCAGCAGCAAAGTGCCGGGAAATTGTGGCTACACCTTC
CASSKVPGNCGYTF